A selection of T cell receptor beta chains follows, all from one sample in a study of T cell responses to AZD1222 COVID-19 vaccine. Assay used: immunoSEQ multiplex PCR; TCRdb lists only in-frame clones, some missing. The repertoire includes 150,000 to 200,000 clones, roughly 89% of them detected once, and 1.5% to 2% sits in the top ten. Source: peripheral blood, taken on day 0 of AZD1222 vaccination. These receptors were taken from an adult in good health. Each CDR3 is given with its conserved first and last residue. D genes are given only for firm matches. Clone size is stated in some rows and not others, as once, few, many or a class when expanded.

CASSLIGGSYNEQFF	TGTGCCAGCAGCTTAATAGGGGGCTCCTACAATGAGCAGTTCTTC	TRBV7-9	-	-	TRBJ2-1
CASSLSLGGTNTGELFF	TGTGCCAGCAGCCTTTCTCTCGGGGGGACGAACACCGGGGAGCTGTTTTTT	TRBV28	TRBD2	-	TRBJ2-2
CAWSVSQSYGYTF	TGTGCCTGGAGTGTATCACAGTCCTATGGCTACACCTTC	TRBV30	-	-	TRBJ1-2
CASSVGTGALNTEAFF	TGTGCCAGCAGCGTTGGGACAGGGGCCTTGAACACTGAAGCTTTCTTT	TRBV9	TRBD1	-	TRBJ1-1
CASGLSNTEAFF	TGTGCTAGTGGTTTGTCTAACACTGAAGCTTTCTTT	TRBV12-5	-	-	TRBJ1-1
CASSHGRGGSSYNSPLHF	TGTGCCAGCAGCCATGGAAGGGGGGGGAGCTCCTATAATTCACCCCTCCACTTT	TRBV4-2	-	-	TRBJ1-6
CASRRNRGINQPQHF	TGTGCCAGCAGGCGCAACCGGGGGATCAATCAGCCCCAGCATTTT	TRBV28	-	-	TRBJ1-5
CASSPGKSGANVLTF	TGTGCCAGCTCACCAGGAAAATCTGGGGCCAACGTCCTGACTTTC	TRBV18	-	few	TRBJ2-6
CASTPEGRRTEAFF	TGTGCCAGCACGCCGGAGGGGCGCCGTACTGAAGCTTTCTTT	TRBV6-5	-	once	TRBJ1-1
CASREGALGNQPQHF	TGTGCCAGCAGGGAGGGGGCGCTTGGCAATCAGCCCCAGCATTTT	TRBV6-5	TRBD1	-	TRBJ1-5
CASSRDRDDQPQHF	TGTGCCAGCAGTCGGGACAGGGATGATCAGCCCCAGCATTTT	TRBV6-6	TRBD1	-	TRBJ1-5
CASSYSGTGLLYEQYF	TGTGCCAGCAGTTATTCCGGGACAGGACTCCTCTACGAGCAGTACTTC	TRBV6-2/TRBV6-3	TRBD1	-	TRBJ2-7
CASSPSPGPSKETQYF	TGTGCCAGCAGCCCATCGCCCGGGCCATCCAAAGAGACCCAGTACTTC	TRBV27	-	-	TRBJ2-5
CAIPLGADYGYTF	TGTGCCATCCCCCTTGGCGCCGACTATGGCTACACCTTC	TRBV2	-	-	TRBJ1-2